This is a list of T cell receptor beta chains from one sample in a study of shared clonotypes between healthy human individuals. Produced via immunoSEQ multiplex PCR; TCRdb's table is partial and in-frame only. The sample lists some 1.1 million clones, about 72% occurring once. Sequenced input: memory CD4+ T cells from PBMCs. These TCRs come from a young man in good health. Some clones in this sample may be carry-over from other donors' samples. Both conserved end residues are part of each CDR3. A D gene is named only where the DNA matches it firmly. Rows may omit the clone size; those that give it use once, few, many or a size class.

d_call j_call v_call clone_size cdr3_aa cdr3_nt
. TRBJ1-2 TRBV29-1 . CSVEIQVGYTF TGCAGCGTTGAAATTCAAGTGGGCTACACCTTC
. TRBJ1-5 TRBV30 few CAWSVRGAWGQPQHF TGTGCCTGGAGTGTACGGGGGGCTTGGGGTCAGCCCCAGCATTTT
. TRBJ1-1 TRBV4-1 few CASSQAPRENTEAFF TGCGCCAGCAGCCAAGCGCCCAGGGAGAACACTGAAGCTTTCTTT
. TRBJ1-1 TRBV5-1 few CASSLFGETEAFF TGCGCCAGCAGCTTGTTCGGGGAAACTGAAGCTTTCTTT
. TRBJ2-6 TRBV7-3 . CASSPTGRSGANVLTF TGTGCCAGCAGCCCCACAGGACGCTCTGGGGCCAACGTCCTGACTTTC
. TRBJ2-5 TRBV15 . CATSSPPAGARGQYF TGTGCCACCAGCAGCCCCCCGGCGGGGGCGAGAGGCCAGTACTTC
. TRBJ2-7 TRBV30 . CAWSPPPRVYEQYF TGTGCCTGGAGCCCTCCTCCCCGAGTCTACGAGCAGTACTTC
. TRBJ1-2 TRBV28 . CASGGADTF TGTGCCAGCGGGGGGGCCGACACCTTC
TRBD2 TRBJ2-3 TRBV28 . CASSLLASGNGGTQYF TGTGCCAGCAGTTTATTGGCTAGCGGGAATGGAGGTACGCAGTATTTT
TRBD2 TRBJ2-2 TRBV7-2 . CASSPIAGVGRAGELFF TGTGCCAGCAGCCCAATAGCGGGAGTCGGTAGGGCCGGGGAGCTGTTTTTT
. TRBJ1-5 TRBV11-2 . CASSIDRYQGGQHF TGTGCCAGCAGCATAGACAGGTACCAAGGGGGCCAGCATTTT
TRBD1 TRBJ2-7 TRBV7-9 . CASSRGQAEGEQYF TGTGCCAGCAGCCGCGGACAGGCCGAGGGCGAGCAGTACTTC
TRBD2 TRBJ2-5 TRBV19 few CASTARSGAGLTETQYF TGTGCCAGTACAGCTCGGAGCGGGGCAGGGCTAACGGAGACCCAGTACTTC
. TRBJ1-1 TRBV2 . CASSEYGVNTEAFF TGTGCCAGCAGTGAGTACGGGGTGAACACTGAAGCTTTCTTT
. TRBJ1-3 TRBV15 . CATSRAQSYSGNTIYF TGTGCCACCAGCAGGGCCCAATCCTACTCTGGAAACACCATATATTTT
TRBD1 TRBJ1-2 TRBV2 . CATLGQGANYGYTF TGTGCCACCCTGGGGCAGGGGGCCAACTATGGCTACACCTTC
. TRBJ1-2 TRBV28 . CASSPPGRGGLYGYTF TGTGCCAGCAGTCCCCCCGGGCGCGGGGGCCTCTATGGCTACACCTTC
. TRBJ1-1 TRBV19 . CASSIERAKGAEAFF TGTGCCAGTAGTATAGAACGGGCCAAGGGCGCTGAAGCTTTCTTT
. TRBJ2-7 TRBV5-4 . CASSLEVGAPEQYF TGTGCCAGCAGCTTGGAGGTCGGGGCCCCCGAGCAGTACTTC
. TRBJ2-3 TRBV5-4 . CASSLGGTSTDTQYF TGTGCCAGCAGCTTGGGGGGGACTAGCACAGATACGCAGTATTTT
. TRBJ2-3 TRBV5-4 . CASSLDQARTDTQYF TGTGCCAGCAGCTTGGACCAGGCCCGCACAGATACGCAGTATTTT
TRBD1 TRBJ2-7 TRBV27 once CASSLPRDRGPSGEQYF TGTGCCAGCAGTCTCCCCCGGGACAGGGGGCCCTCGGGCGAGCAGTACTTC
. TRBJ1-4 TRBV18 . CASSPQAGDNEKLFF TGTGCCAGCTCGCCGCAAGCGGGGGATAATGAAAAACTGTTTTTT
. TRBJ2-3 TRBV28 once CASRRLGHYTDTQYF TGTGCCAGCAGACGGCTGGGACATTACACAGATACGCAGTATTTT
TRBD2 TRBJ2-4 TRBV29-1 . CSVEFGTSYTKNIQYF TGCAGCGTTGAGTTTGGGACTAGTTATACCAAAAACATTCAGTACTTC
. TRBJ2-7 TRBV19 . CASSMTPDRRNEQYF TGTGCCAGTAGTATGACCCCCGACAGAAGGAACGAGCAGTACTTC
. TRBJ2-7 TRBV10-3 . CAITERQGEYEQYF TGTGCCATCACGGAGCGCCAGGGAGAGTACGAGCAGTACTTC
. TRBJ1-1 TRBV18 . CASSPPLQDTEAFF TGTGCCAGCTCACCCCCCCTCCAGGACACTGAAGCTTTCTTT
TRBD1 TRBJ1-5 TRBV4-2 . CASSQAGQGNQPQHF TGTGCCAGCAGCCAGGCAGGACAGGGGAATCAGCCCCAGCATTTT
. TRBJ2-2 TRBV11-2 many CASSLDHTGELFF TGTGCCAGCAGCTTAGATCATACCGGGGAGCTGTTTTTT
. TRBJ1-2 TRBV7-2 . CASSISRDNYGYTF TGTGCCAGCAGCATTAGCCGGGACAACTATGGCTACACCTTC
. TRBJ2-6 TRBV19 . CASTHITGSGANVLTF TGTGCCAGTACCCATATCACCGGCAGTGGGGCCAACGTCCTGACTTTC
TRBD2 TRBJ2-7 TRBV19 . CASSIGWRWTSGGSYEQYF TGTGCCAGTAGTATTGGTTGGCGCTGGACTAGCGGGGGGTCCTACGAGCAGTACTTC
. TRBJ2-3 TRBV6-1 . CASSGRTGRTDTQYF TGTGCCAGCAGCGGGAGGACAGGTAGGACAGATACGCAGTATTTT
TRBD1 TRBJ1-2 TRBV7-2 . CASSLEPGGGGYTF TGTGCCAGCAGCTTAGAGCCAGGGGGCGGTGGCTACACCTTC
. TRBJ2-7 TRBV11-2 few CASSLEGGYEQYF TGTGCCAGCAGCTTAGAAGGGGGCTACGAGCAGTACTTC
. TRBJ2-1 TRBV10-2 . CASSEAREEQFF TGCGCCAGCAGTGAAGCCCGGGAAGAGCAGTTCTTC
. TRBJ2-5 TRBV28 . CASSLKKPETQYF TGTGCCAGCAGTCTAAAAAAACCAGAGACCCAGTACTTC
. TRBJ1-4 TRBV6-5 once CASSYTARAEKLFF TGTGCCAGCAGTTACACGGCCAGGGCTGAAAAACTGTTTTTT
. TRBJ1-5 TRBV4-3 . CASSQDFSGRNQPQHF TGCGCCAGCAGCCAAGATTTCTCGGGCAGGAATCAGCCCCAGCATTTT
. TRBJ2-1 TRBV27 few CASSLDGGSYNEQFF TGTGCCAGCAGTTTAGACGGGGGATCCTACAATGAGCAGTTCTTC
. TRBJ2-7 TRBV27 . CASSLKSVHEQYF TGTGCCAGCAGTTTAAAGTCAGTCCACGAGCAGTACTTC
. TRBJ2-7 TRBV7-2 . CASSRAGAEQYF TGTGCCAGCAGCCGGGCCGGGGCCGAGCAGTACTTC
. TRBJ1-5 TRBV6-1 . CASSEVRVQPQHF TGTGCCAGCAGTGAAGTAAGGGTACAGCCCCAGCATTTT
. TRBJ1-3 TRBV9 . CASSVEVAGNTIYF TGTGCCAGCAGCGTAGAGGTAGCAGGAAACACCATATATTTT
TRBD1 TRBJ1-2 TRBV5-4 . CASSLTGGINGYTF TGTGCCAGCAGCTTGACAGGGGGAATCAATGGCTACACCTTC
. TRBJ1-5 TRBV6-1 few CASSDNPAGQPQHF TGTGCCAGCAGTGATAATCCTGCGGGTCAGCCCCAGCATTTT
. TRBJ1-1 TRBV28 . CASSFRWTQIPEAFF TGTGCCAGCAGTTTTAGGTGGACACAAATTCCTGAAGCTTTCTTT
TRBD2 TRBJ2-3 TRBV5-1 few CASRPDAGGDTQYF TGCGCCAGCAGGCCCGATGCGGGGGGAGATACGCAGTATTTT
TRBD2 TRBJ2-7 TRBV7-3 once CASSLSATSGSYEQYF TGTGCCAGCAGCTTAAGCGCGACTAGCGGGAGCTACGAGCAGTACTTC
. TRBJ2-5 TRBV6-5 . CASSITNQGRETQYF TGTGCCAGCAGTATTACTAATCAGGGTAGGGAGACCCAGTACTTC
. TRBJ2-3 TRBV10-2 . CASTLGAVGTDTQYF TGCGCCAGCACCCTTGGAGCGGTAGGCACAGATACGCAGTATTTT
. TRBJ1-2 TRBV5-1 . CASSLFGGHGYTF TGCGCCAGCAGCTTGTTCGGGGGCCACGGCTACACCTTC
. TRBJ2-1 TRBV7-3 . CASSLKGIGSYNEQFF TGTGCCAGCAGCTTAAAGGGCATTGGCTCCTACAATGAGCAGTTCTTC
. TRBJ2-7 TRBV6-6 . CASSRAGNYEQYF TGTGCCAGCAGCCGAGCAGGGAACTACGAGCAGTACTTC
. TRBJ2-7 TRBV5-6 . CASSPLGAGSTYEQYF TGTGCCAGCAGCCCTCTAGGAGCAGGGTCGACCTACGAGCAGTACTTC
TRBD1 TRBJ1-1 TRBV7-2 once CASSSQGEGTEAFF TGTGCCAGCAGCTCGCAGGGGGAGGGCACTGAAGCTTTCTTT
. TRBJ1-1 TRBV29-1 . CSVGAGWGMNTEAFF TGCAGCGTTGGGGCCGGGTGGGGGATGAACACTGAAGCTTTCTTT
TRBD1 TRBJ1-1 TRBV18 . CASSPQGARTEAFF TGTGCCAGCTCACCACAGGGGGCCCGGACTGAAGCTTTCTTT